This T cell receptor beta chain was recorded in a study of CD8 T cells in ankylosing spondylitis. Study results and caveats: Significantly higher representation of disease-linked clones was reported for matched ankylosing spondylitis synovial fluid. Among TCR beta sequences, a motif of eight highly homologous variants appeared characteristic of ankylosing spondylitis blood.

Preparation of TCR beta libraries was done by quantitative 5'-RACE with molecular barcodes. TCRdb reprocessed the 5' RACE reads with MiXCR, giving one entry per CDR3 protein. This sample carries a few hundred thousand distinct CDR3 sequences, 10% to 15% of them seen once, and the ten largest clones take 6.5% to 7%. The germline V gene has CDR1 DFQATT and CDR2 SNEGSKA (reference sequence). This CDR3 spans 13 amino acids. Deletions cut 3 bases from V and 5 bases from J, with 14 bases between. The table lists this clonotype with a few counts. What it binds is unknown. This rearrangement joins TRBV20-1 to TRBJ2-7, with D tentatively TRBD1 or TRBD2 (5 bases each). The sequence was obtained from a male donor with ankylosing spondylitis. Sequenced sample: blood, either unsorted or a sorted T cell fraction (not recorded which). The CDR3 sequence is CSASRGRGDEQYV. Written as DNA, the CDR3 is TGCAGTGCTAGTCGTGGGAGAGGGGACGAGCAGTACGTC.